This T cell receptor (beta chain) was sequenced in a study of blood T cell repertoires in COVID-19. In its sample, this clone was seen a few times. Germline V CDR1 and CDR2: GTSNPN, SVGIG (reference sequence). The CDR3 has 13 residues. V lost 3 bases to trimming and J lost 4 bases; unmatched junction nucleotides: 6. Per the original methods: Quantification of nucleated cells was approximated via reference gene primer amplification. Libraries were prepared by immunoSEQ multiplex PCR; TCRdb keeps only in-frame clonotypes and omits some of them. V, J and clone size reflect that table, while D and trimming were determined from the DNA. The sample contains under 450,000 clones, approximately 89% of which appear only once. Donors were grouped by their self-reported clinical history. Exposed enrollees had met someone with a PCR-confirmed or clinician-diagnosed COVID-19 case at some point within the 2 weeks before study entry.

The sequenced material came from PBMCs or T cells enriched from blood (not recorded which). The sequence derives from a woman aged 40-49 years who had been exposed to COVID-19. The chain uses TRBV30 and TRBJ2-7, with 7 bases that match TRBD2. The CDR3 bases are TGTGCCTGGAGGCCGCAAGCGGGGTACGAGCAGTACTTC. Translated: CAWRPQAGYEQYF.